This T cell receptor (beta chain) was captured in a study of T cell responses to AZD1222 COVID-19 vaccine. This CDR3 comprises 12 residues. Germline-derived CDR1 and CDR2 are SGHAT and FQNNGV. Trimming took off 5 bases at V and 0 bases at J, with 5 bases between the two ends. Sequencing was performed with immunoSEQ multiplex PCR; in TCRdb, only in-frame clones are kept and a portion is missing. The repertoire holds some 100,000 clones, with about 86% as singletons. The V call is TRBV11-2, the J call TRBJ2-7; D is unclear. The sequence was obtained from an adult who received the AZD1222 COVID-19 vaccine. Sequencing used peripheral blood, obtained 28 days after the second AZD1222 dose. The CDR3, as DNA: TGTGCCAGCAGCCCTTTCTCCTACGAGCAGTACTTC. Its protein product is CASSPFSYEQYF.